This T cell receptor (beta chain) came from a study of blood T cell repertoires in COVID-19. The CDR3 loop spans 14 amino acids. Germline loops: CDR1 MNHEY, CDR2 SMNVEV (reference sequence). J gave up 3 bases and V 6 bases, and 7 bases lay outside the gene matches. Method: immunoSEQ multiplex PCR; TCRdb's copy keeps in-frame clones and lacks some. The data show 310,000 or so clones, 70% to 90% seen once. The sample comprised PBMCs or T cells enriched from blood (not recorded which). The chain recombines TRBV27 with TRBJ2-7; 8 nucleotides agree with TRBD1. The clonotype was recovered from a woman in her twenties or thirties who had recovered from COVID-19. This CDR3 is CASSILGQGYEQYF. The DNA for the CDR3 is TGTGCCAGCAGCATACTCGGACAGGGCTACGAGCAGTACTTC.